This TCR beta chain was captured in a study of T cell responses to AZD1222 COVID-19 vaccine. Across the whole study: Combined were second doses at about 4 or about 12 weeks. Study conclusions and caveats: It was only after the peak T cell response that any repertoires were sampled. Unmutated variant regions are reportedly the target of nearly half of TCRs that are spike-specific.

TCRdb keeps only in-frame clones here, not all; method: immunoSEQ multiplex PCR. Found here are around 130,000 clones, 90% to 95% of them singletons; the top ten hold around 3.3%. This CDR3 comprises 11 residues. Trimming shortened V by 3 bases and J by 8 bases, and 7 bases separated the two germline ends. The V gene's germline CDR1 is MDHEN and CDR2 SYDVKM. A word on this clone: Its antigen is not identified.

Sequenced material: peripheral blood, taken on day 0 of AZD1222 vaccination. The chain links TRBV28 to TRBJ1-1, with unresolved D. The receptor comes from an adult in good health. In nucleotides, the CDR3 is TGTGCCAGCAGTTTGCGACGAGAAGCTTTCTTT. Its protein is CASSLRREAFF.